This TCR beta chain was sequenced in a study of blood T cell repertoires in COVID-19. The wider study: The origin of the acute and convalescent COVID-19 samples was the United States, Italy and Spain. In each case, the material was cDNA or gDNA derived from T cells, B-cell-depleted T cells, or PBMCs.

The ends were cut back, 5 bases at V and 8 bases at J, with 18 bases in the middle. The CDR3 has 15 residues. Germline-derived CDR1 and CDR2 are LNHDA and SQIVND (reference sequence). Authors' methods: Estimation of nucleated cell counts relied on the amplification of reference gene primers. Profiling relied on immunoSEQ multiplex PCR, and the TCRdb table lists in-frame clones only, not all of them. The DNA gave D and trimming, while V, J and clone size come from that table. Of a few hundred thousand clones in the sample, roughly 86% were seen once. The sequence was obtained from a woman aged 50 to 60 who had recovered from COVID-19. Sequencing was done on a sample of peripheral blood. The gene calls are TRBV19 and TRBJ1-4, with D perhaps matching TRBD1 (5 bases). CDR3 sequence: CASSPGGAGGEKLFF. CDR3 nucleotide sequence: TGTGCCAGTAGTCCCGGCGGGGCAGGCGGAGAAAAACTGTTTTTT.